Below are 24 T cell receptor beta chains sequenced from a single sample in a study of graft-versus-host responses after intestinal transplantation. Profiling relied on immunoSEQ multiplex PCR, and the TCRdb table lists in-frame clones only, not all of them. The table records fewer than 45,000 clones, around 95% of them present only once. This sample comprised PBMCs, obtained 16 days after intestinal transplant. The source of these receptors is a human patient who received an intestinal transplant, so some T cells may come from the graft donor.

The chain employs TRBV10-1 and TRBJ2-1, with 13 nucleotides matching TRBD2. After removal of 4 bases from V and 6 bases from J, the junction contained 0 bases not matched to a gene. Germline loops: CDR1 WNHNN, CDR2 SYGVQD (reference sequence). The CDR3 loop spans 14 amino acids. CDR3 sequence reads: CASSGTSGSNEQFF. Written as DNA, the CDR3 is TGCGCCAGCAGTGGGACTAGCGGGAGCAATGAGCAGTTCTTC.

This clone has just one count. The chain joins TRBV13 to TRBJ2-5; TRBD2 agrees at 7 bases. Germline-derived CDR1 and CDR2 are PRHDT and FYEKMQ (reference sequence). The CDR3 is 19 amino acids. The ends lost 4 bases at V and 5 bases at J; junction bases unmatched: 22. For the CDR3, the DNA is TGTGCCAGCAGCTCCGGGACGGCCGCTATAGCGGGTACCCTGGAGACCCAGTACTTC. Protein: CASSSGTAAIAGTLETQYF.

The V call is TRBV28, the J call TRBJ2-1, with D possibly being TRBD1 (8 bases). This CDR3 is built from 15 residues. V was trimmed by 6 bases and J by 6 bases, leaving 18 bases between them. Per germline, CDR1 MDHEN and CDR2 SYDVKM. The CDR3 DNA is TGTGCCAGCAGCCCAGCGGGGACAGGACGCAATGAGCAGTTCTTC. Residues: CASSPAGTGRNEQFF.

This rearrangement joins TRBV9 to TRBJ1-3; a weak D match, TRBD1 (6 bases). The CDR3 extends over 15 amino acids. V was cut by 2 bases and J by 0 bases, with 9 bases left in between. From germline, CDR1 is SGDLS and CDR2 YYNGEE. The DNA for the CDR3 is TGTGCCAGCAGCGTGGACAGCAGCTCTGGAAACACCATATATTTT. Translated, it gives CASSVDSSSGNTIYF. The whole variable domain, remainder taken from reference TRBV9 and TRBJ1-3, is DSGVTQTPKHLITATGQRVTLRCSPRSGDLSVYWYQQSLDQGLQFLIQYYNGEERAKGNILERFSAQQFPDLHSELNLSSLELGDSALYFCASSVDSSSGNTIYFGEGSWLTVV.

This chain connects TRBV30 to TRBJ2-7, with a tentative D call TRBD1 (6 bases). CDR1 is GTSNPN, CDR2 SVGIG, per germline (reference sequence). Between the trimmed V and J ends, which lost 0 bases and 0 bases, there was a span of 12 bases. The CDR3 has 15 residues. CDR3 nucleotide sequence: TGTGCCTGGAGTGTGGGGGCTTCCAGCTCCTACGAGCAGTACTTC. As protein: CAWSVGASSSYEQYF.

The chain is built from TRBV6-1 and TRBJ1-1; TRBD1 matches at 7 bases. Losses at the gene ends were 7 bases for V and 4 bases for J; bases not matched to a gene: 9. This CDR3 contains 14 residues. Germline CDR1 and CDR2: MNHNS and SASEGT. CDR3 sequence: CASTKRPGGTEAFF. Written as DNA, the CDR3 is TGTGCCAGCACCAAACGGCCAGGGGGCACTGAAGCTTTCTTT.

The V and J genes are TRBV6-1 and TRBJ2-1; D may be TRBD1 (5 bases). V lost 4 bases and J 4 bases, leaving 14 bases between the germline ends. The CDR3 has 15 residues. Germline CDR1 is MNHNS and CDR2 is SASEGT. DNA for the CDR3: TGTGCCAGCAGTGCAATAGGGGTGAGTTACAATGAGCAGTTCTTC. It specifies CASSAIGVSYNEQFF.

This rearrangement joins TRBV6-5 to TRBJ1-1; tentative D call: TRBD1 (5 bases). There are 14 residues in the CDR3. V was trimmed by 0 bases and J by 7 bases, leaving 12 bases between them. Germline V gives CDR1 MNHEY, CDR2 SVGAGI. The CDR3: CASSYSNGAVEAFF. The CDR3 DNA follows: TGTGCCAGCAGTTACTCGAATGGGGCAGTTGAAGCTTTCTTT.

CDR3 sequence reads: CASSQELTRNYEQYF. The DNA for the CDR3 is TGTGCCAGCAGCCAAGAGTTGACTCGGAACTACGAGCAGTACTTC. The V and J genes are TRBV4-2 and TRBJ2-7; D not certain. The germline V and J ends were trimmed by 0 bases and 3 bases, with 12 bases remaining between them. CDR1 and CDR2 (germline): LGHNA, YNFKEQ. The CDR3 has 15 amino acids.

V and J are TRBV5-1 and TRBJ2-1; D is perhaps TRBD2 (6 bases). V was clipped by 4 bases and J by 2 bases, with 16 bases between them. Germline-derived CDR1 and CDR2 are SGHRS and YFSETQ. There are 16 residues in the CDR3. CDR3 sequence: CASSPLITGAYNEQFF. CDR3 DNA sequence: TGCGCCAGCAGCCCCCTTATTACGGGAGCCTACAATGAGCAGTTCTTC.

The chain couples TRBV6-5 to TRBJ2-1; 11 bases map to TRBD2. Germline lookup yields CDR1 MNHEY and CDR2 SVGAGI. V trimming: 4 bases; J trimming: 5 bases; junction bases outside the gene matches: 4. This CDR3 comprises 15 residues. As DNA, the CDR3 is TGTGCCAGCAGTTTAACTAGCGGGGGTGACAATGAGCAGTTCTTC. It codes for CASSLTSGGDNEQFF.

The CDR3 coding sequence is TGTGCCAGTAGTACGAAAGGGAACACTGAAGCTTTCTTT. Translation gives CASSTKGNTEAFF. The genes are TRBV19 and TRBJ1-1; D is unresolved. V dropped 4 bases and J dropped 1 base, with 7 bases sitting between them. CDR3 length: 13 residues. In germline, CDR1 is LNHDA, CDR2 SQIVND (reference sequence).

This chain uses TRBV9 with TRBJ2-1; TRBD2 might be the D (6 bases). The germline V gene has CDR1 SGDLS and CDR2 YYNGEE. The CDR3 is 13 residues long. V gave up 5 bases and J gave up 2 bases, with 8 bases separating them. In DNA form, the CDR3 reads TGTGCCAGCAGGGGGGAGGCCTACAATGAGCAGTTCTTC. Translated: CASRGEAYNEQFF.

This clone was recorded a few times. The rearrangement joins TRBV5-1 to TRBJ2-7, with TRBD2 matching 11 bases. CDR1 is SGHRS, CDR2 YFSETQ, per germline. The V gene end was trimmed by 0 bases and the J gene end by 1 base; junction bases not matched to a gene: 3. This CDR3 contains 16 residues. CDR3 loop: CASSLGGLAASYEQYF. CDR3 DNA: TGCGCCAGCAGCTTGGGGGGACTAGCGGCTTCCTACGAGCAGTACTTC.

Here the CDR3 reads CATSSRGRANTGELFF. The CDR3 coding sequence is TGTGCCACCAGCAGTCGGGGCCGCGCGAACACCGGGGAGCTGTTTTTT. This rearrangement joins TRBV15 to TRBJ2-2, with D possibly being TRBD1 or TRBD2 (5 bases each). The V end lost 3 bases, the J end lost 0 bases, and 11 bases lay between the germline ends. CDR1 LNHNV and CDR2 YYDKDF come from the germline V gene (reference sequence). The CDR3 runs 16 residues.

The rearrangement joins TRBV7-6 to TRBJ2-5; 11 bases align to TRBD2. Looked up from germline, CDR1 is SGHVS and CDR2 is FNYEAQ. The CDR3 has 14 residues. V trimming: 5 bases; J trimming: 4 bases; junction bases outside the gene matches: 3. CDR3 in DNA: TGTGCCAGCAGCACACTAGCGGGAGCAGAGACCCAGTACTTC. This encodes CASSTLAGAETQYF.

This clone was found once. The rearrangement joins TRBV19 to TRBJ1-2, with no clear D. Germline V gene data show CDR1 as LNHDA and CDR2 as SQIVND (reference sequence). CDR3 length: 14 residues. The germline V and J ends were trimmed by 5 bases and 6 bases, with 16 bases remaining between them. The CDR3 coding sequence is TGTGCCAGTAGTTTCTTCCGGACCCTCCATGGCTACACCTTC. This translates into CASSFFRTLHGYTF.

The chain employs TRBV5-6 and TRBJ2-7, with D possibly being TRBD1 or TRBD2 (5 bases each). Germline CDR1 and CDR2: SGHDT and YYEEEE. V was shortened by 4 bases and J by 3 bases, with 14 bases between the two germline ends. The CDR3 runs to 14 residues. The CDR3 coding sequence is TGTGCCAGCAGCCCCTGGGGGTCGGGCTACGAGCAGTACTTC. Encoded protein: CASSPWGSGYEQYF.

This clone was counted a single time. V gene TRBV5-1 combines with J gene TRBJ1-4; D is undetermined. V was clipped by 0 bases and J by 8 bases, with 11 bases between them. This CDR3 has 14 residues. Germline lookup yields CDR1 SGHRS and CDR2 YFSETQ. The CDR3 region is CASSLEYSGEKLFF. The CDR3 DNA reads as TGCGCCAGCAGCTTGGAGTACAGTGGGGAAAAACTGTTTTTT.

The chain carries TRBV28 and TRBJ2-1, with 13 positions matching TRBD2. CDR1 and CDR2 from the germline V gene are MDHEN and SYDVKM. The CDR3 consists of 15 residues. V was clipped by 5 bases and J by 12 bases; unmatched bases: 10. The CDR3 DNA sequence: TGTGCCAGCAGTCTATTTAGGACTAGCGGGAGCGGGCAGTTCTTC. The encoded protein is CASSLFRTSGSGQFF.

V and J are TRBV9 and TRBJ1-2; D is perhaps TRBD1 (5 bases). This CDR3 is built from 14 residues. Germline loops: CDR1 SGDLS, CDR2 YYNGEE. V shed 3 bases and J shed 2 bases, with 11 bases lying between them. CDR3 sequence (DNA): TGTGCCAGCAGCGACGCACAGGAAAACTATGGCTACACCTTC. It yields the protein CASSDAQENYGYTF.

The rearrangement links TRBV19 to TRBJ2-1; a weak D match, TRBD2 (6 bases). V lost 8 bases and J lost 5, with 13 bases in between. The CDR3 loop spans 13 amino acids. The germline V gene has CDR1 LNHDA and CDR2 SQIVND (reference sequence). The CDR3 DNA sequence: TGTGCCAGTTCCAGACTAGGCGACAATGAGCAGTTCTTC. It is translated as CASSRLGDNEQFF.

V and J are TRBV28 and TRBJ2-1; 11 bases fit TRBD2. There are 15 residues in the CDR3. Per the germline V gene, CDR1 is MDHEN and CDR2 is SYDVKM. The ends lost 6 bases at V and 7 bases at J; junction bases unmatched: 8. CDR3 protein: CASRTLAGGLNEQFF. CDR3 DNA sequence: TGTGCCAGCAGGACCTTAGCGGGAGGGTTGAATGAGCAGTTCTTC.

The CDR3 nucleotides read TGCGCCAGCAGCCTTGGGGCCACGAAGGCTTTCTTT. Residues: CASSLGATKAFF. V usage is TRBV4-1 and J usage is TRBJ1-1; D may be TRBD1 (5 bases). CDR3 length: 12 amino acids. Deletions cut 4 bases from V and 11 bases from J, with 14 bases between. Per germline, CDR1 MGHRA and CDR2 YSYEKL.